This TCR beta chain was captured in a study of blood T cell repertoires in COVID-19. Sequencing was performed with immunoSEQ multiplex PCR; in TCRdb, only in-frame clones are kept and a portion is missing. The sample has about 160,000 clones, approximately 82% seen once. Germline CDR1 reads LNHDA; CDR2 reads SQIVND (reference sequence). This CDR3 has 15 amino acids. V lost 1 base, J lost 1 base, and 10 bases lay in between. V usage is TRBV19 and J usage is TRBJ1-1, with unresolved D. What was sequenced was peripheral blood. The TCR originated in an elderly woman with acute or convalescent COVID-19. This CDR3 reads CASSIGRGANTEAFF. CDR3 DNA: TGTGCCAGTAGTATAGGTCGGGGAGCGAACACTGAAGCTTTCTTT.